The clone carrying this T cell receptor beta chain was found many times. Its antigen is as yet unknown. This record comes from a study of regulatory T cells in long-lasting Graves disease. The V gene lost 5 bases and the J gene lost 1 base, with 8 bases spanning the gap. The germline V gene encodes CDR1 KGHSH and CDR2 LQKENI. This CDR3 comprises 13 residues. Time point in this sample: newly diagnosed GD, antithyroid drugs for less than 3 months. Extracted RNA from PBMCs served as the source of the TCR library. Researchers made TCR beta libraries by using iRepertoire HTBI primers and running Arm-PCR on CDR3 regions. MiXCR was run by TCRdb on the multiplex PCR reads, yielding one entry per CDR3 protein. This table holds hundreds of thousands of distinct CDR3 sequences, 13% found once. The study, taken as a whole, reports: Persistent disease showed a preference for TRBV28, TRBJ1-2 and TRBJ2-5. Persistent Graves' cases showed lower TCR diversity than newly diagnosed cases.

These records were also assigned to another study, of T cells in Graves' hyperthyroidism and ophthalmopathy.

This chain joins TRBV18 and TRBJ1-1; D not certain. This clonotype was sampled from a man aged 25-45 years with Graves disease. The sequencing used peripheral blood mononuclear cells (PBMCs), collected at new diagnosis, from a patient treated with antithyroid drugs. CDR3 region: CASSGSGNTEAFF. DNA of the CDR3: TGTGCCAGCTCAGGCTCGGGGAACACTGAAGCTTTCTTT.